Described below is a single T cell receptor (beta chain) sequence and its context. The data belong to a study of radiotherapy plus CTLA-4 blockade in lung cancer. V lost 5 bases and J lost 4, with 16 bases in between. The length of the CDR3 is 15 residues. Germline CDR1 MNHEY, CDR2 SMNVEV (reference sequence). Profiling relied on immunoSEQ multiplex PCR, and the TCRdb table lists in-frame clones only, not all of them. In the table there are 71,000 or so clones, around 84% of which are singletons. The sequence was collected from a human donor with non-small cell lung cancer who had stable disease on radiotherapy plus ipilimumab. The chain joins TRBV27 to TRBJ2-3; the D gene is possibly TRBD1 (5 bases). Material: peripheral blood, obtained from a patient treated with radiotherapy plus ipilimumab. In nucleotides, the CDR3 is TGTGCCAGCAGTCCATGGAACACAGGCGCAGATACGCAGTATTTT. Translating gives CASSPWNTGADTQYF.